A selection of T cell receptor beta chains follows, all from one sample in a study of tumor and adjacent non-tumor tissue in lung cancer. One entry per CDR3 protein results from TCRdb running MiXCR on the multiplex PCR reads. The table shows approximately 76,000 distinct CDR3 sequences, with under 70% occurring only once. Sequenced material: lung tumor tissue. Source of these receptors: a woman aged 70-85 years with non-small cell lung cancer. The CDR3 runs from the conserved cysteine through the conserved F or W.

J gene	V gene	CDR3 protein
TRBJ2-1	TRBV5-5	CASILVYNEQFF
TRBJ2-7	TRBV12-3/TRBV12-4	CASSQGLAAYEQYF
TRBJ2-1	TRBV29-1	CSVRLAGGNTYNEQFF
TRBJ2-3	TRBV4-2	CVSSLTSTYTQYF
TRBJ1-3	TRBV4-1	CTSSQTPSDRSSGNTIYF
TRBJ2-1	TRBV24-1	CATSGRQFSFDNDQFF
TRBJ1-1	TRBV14	CASSQDWRSRIKNTEAFF
TRBJ1-2	TRBV6-6	CAGSPWTEYYGYTF
TRBJ2-1	TRBV28	CASSSAEGGGSSYNEQFF
TRBJ2-6	TRBV6-1	CASTKGQGDAGANILTF
TRBJ2-4	TRBV12-3/TRBV12-4	CVGSLQGAKNIQYF
TRBJ1-2	TRBV28	CASRKPRNYGYSF
.	TRBV4-2	CASSLTSTDTQHF
TRBJ1-1	TRBV29-1	CSAGRGSDTEAFF
TRBJ1-2	TRBV6-5	CATSYSFSRHSYDYTF
TRBJ1-2	TRBV5-5	CASSRETVDNYDHTF
TRBJ2-7	TRBV12-3/TRBV12-4	CASSPSETGKIEQYF
TRBJ1-1	TRBV6-6	CGSSYSRSGRGTEDFF
TRBJ2-5	TRBV4-1	CASSAPGLAKKNRETQYF
TRBJ2-1	TRBV7-3	CASSLGTKGNEQFF
TRBJ2-2	TRBV6-5	CARSRGQGVSTGGLFF
TRBJ2-5	TRBV18	CASSQTSGSLQETQYF
TRBJ2-7	TRBV5-1	CASSLMGVNYKQYF
TRBJ2-1	TRBV10-3	CATSEEWGENEQFF
TRBJ2-2	TRBV10-3	CAVRRLAGELFF
TRBJ2-7	TRBV4-1	CASSQGTSGSGSYEQYF
TRBJ2-5	TRBV29-1	CSVRLAQEAQYF
TRBJ2-3	TRBV11-1	CAGSLDREIDTQYF
TRBJ2-5	TRBV10-1	CARSESKVGEQETQYF
TRBJ1-2	TRBV20-1	CSASGQEGYTF
TRBJ2-7	TRBV6-1	CARREGGSSYERYF
TRBJ2-6	TRBV6-1	CVSSQGSSSGANVLTF
TRBJ2-7	TRBV24-1	CATSEVEGPRINLRHYEQYF
TRBJ1-1	TRBV29-1	CSTARGQESEAFF
TRBJ2-6	TRBV30	CAWNPGTGANVLTF
TRBJ2-3	TRBV20-1	CSARDSGTSDPDTQYF
TRBJ2-1	TRBV29-1	CSVVAGWLNEQFF
TRBJ2-2	TRBV20-1	CSASPGQYSRTGELSF
TRBJ2-3	TRBV12-3/TRBV12-4	CGSSQGDTQYF
TRBJ2-1	TRBV4-1	CASSSGLPGGDEQFF
TRBJ2-5	TRBV6-5	CARNYSLWEGEETQYF
TRBJ2-7	TRBV5-1	CASVPGDGSSYEQYF
TRBJ1-2	TRBV28	CASSLSTGFGNYGYTF
TRBJ1-1	TRBV29-1	CTVDLTRGRGIGTDAFF
TRBJ2-2	TRBV2	CASIIGQEAPGELFF
TRBJ2-6	TRBV20-1	CSAPTGAGANVLTF